The 23 T cell receptor beta chains below come from one sample, sequenced in a study of cytomegalovirus exposure and HLA in healthy donors. PCR employed 60 Vbeta and 13 Jbeta primers. This table comes from immunoSEQ multiplex PCR, and its TCRdb copy is limited to in-frame clones, with some not included. Of around 270,000 clones listed, about four fifths are singletons. Input material: PBMCs. These receptors were taken from a girl under 10 years old in good health and CMV-seronegative.

The chain couples TRBV7-2 to TRBJ2-7; TRBD2 might be the D (6 bases). Germline loops: CDR1 SGHTA, CDR2 FQGNSA. The V and J ends lost 4 bases and 6 bases respectively, with 13 bases between them. This CDR3 comprises 13 residues. CDR3 in DNA: TGTGCCAGCAGCTGGGGAGAGGAGGGCGAGCAGTACTTC. It codes for CASSWGEEGEQYF.

The chain links TRBV6-6 to TRBJ2-3; 9 nucleotides align to TRBD1. Germline V CDR1 and CDR2: MNHNY, SVGAGI (reference sequence). The trim removed 6 bases at V and 4 bases at J, leaving 11 bases unmatched. The CDR3 loop spans 16 amino acids. CDR3 sequence: CASSQLPGQGADTQYF. Written as DNA, the CDR3 is TGTGCCAGCAGCCAGTTGCCGGGACAGGGCGCAGATACGCAGTATTTT.

V usage is TRBV7-9 and J usage is TRBJ2-7; TRBD2 agrees at 7 bases. The CDR3 loop spans 15 amino acids. Unmatched junction bases numbered 9, after V lost 5 bases and J lost 2 bases. Germline-derived CDR1 and CDR2 are SEHNR and FQNEAQ (reference sequence). CDR3 protein: CASSPPAGETYEQYF. CDR3 bases: TGTGCCAGCAGCCCCCCTGCGGGGGAGACCTACGAGCAGTACTTC. Combining the CDR3 with reference TRBV7-9 and TRBJ2-7 gives the whole variable domain DTGVSQNPRHKITKRGQNVTFRCDPISEHNRLYWYRQTLGQGPEFLTYFQNEAQLEKSRLLSDRFSAERPKGSFSTLEIQRTEQGDSAMYLCASSPPAGETYEQYFGPGTRLTVT.

This clone was seen a single time. This chain uses TRBV2 with TRBJ1-4, with 9 bases lining up with TRBD1. Losses at the gene ends were 8 bases for V and 4 bases for J; bases not matched to a gene: 5. Germline V gives CDR1 SNHLY, CDR2 FYNNEI. CDR3 length equals 14 residues. CDR3: CASLQTGGNEKLFF. CDR3 coding DNA: TGTGCCAGCCTCCAGACAGGGGGTAATGAAAAACTGTTTTTT.

There are a few counts of this clone. The chain employs TRBV14 and TRBJ1-3; D uncertain. The CDR3 runs to 13 residues. Germline V CDR1 and CDR2: SGHDN, FVKESK. Trimming removed 4 bases at V and 2 bases at J, with 6 bases between. CDR3 in DNA: TGTGCCAGCAGCCTGGGCCCTGGAAACACCATATATTTT. Encoded protein: CASSLGPGNTIYF.

This clone has just a few counts. This sequence joins TRBV7-9 and TRBJ2-2, with TRBD2 matching 8 bases. This CDR3 comprises 16 residues. The V segment lost 5 bases and the J segment 1 base; nucleotides outside the gene matches: 6. Germline V gene lookup returns CDR1 SEHNR and CDR2 FQNEAQ (reference sequence). This CDR3 is CASSRTSGRNTGELFF. DNA of the CDR3: TGTGCCAGCAGCCGTACTAGCGGAAGGAACACCGGGGAGCTGTTTTTT.

V and J are TRBV28 and TRBJ1-2; 8 bases map to TRBD1. The CDR3 loop spans 14 amino acids. CDR1 and CDR2 (germline): MDHEN, SYDVKM. Losses at the gene ends were 5 bases for V and 2 bases for J; bases not matched to a gene: 4. The CDR3 DNA sequence: TGTGCCAGCAGTAAAACAGGGGGGAACTATGGCTACACCTTC. Its protein is CASSKTGGNYGYTF.

This chain's CDR3 is CAISESGRGRDYGYTF. The CDR3 DNA is TGTGCCATCAGTGAGTCGGGCAGGGGGCGCGACTATGGCTACACCTTC. The rearrangement links TRBV10-3 to TRBJ1-2; TRBD1 aligns across 8 bases. In germline, CDR1 is ENHRY, CDR2 SYGVKD. This CDR3 comprises 16 residues. Unmatched junction bases numbered 6, after V lost 0 bases and J lost 3 bases.

This clone showed up just once. The V and J genes are TRBV19 and TRBJ2-4; D not resolved. With 3 bases removed from V and 0 bases from J, the gap between germline ends came to 9 bases. CDR1 is LNHDA, CDR2 SQIVND, per germline (reference sequence). The CDR3 totals 15 residues. CDR3 coding DNA: TGTGCCAGTAGTATTCTCAGGCTAGCCAAAAACATTCAGTACTTC. It translates to CASSILRLAKNIQYF.

The chain has TRBV6-6 and TRBJ2-3; D is perhaps TRBD2 (6 bases). The germline V and J ends were trimmed by 5 bases and 2 bases, with 11 bases remaining between them. The CDR3 runs to 14 residues. CDR1 and CDR2 (germline): MNHNY, SVGAGI (reference sequence). The CDR3: CASSPRGTTDTQYF. Here the CDR3 DNA reads TGTGCCAGCAGTCCCCGGGGGACCACAGATACGCAGTATTTT.

The chain recombines TRBV28 with TRBJ2-6; the match to TRBD1 covers 9 bases. Germline CDR1 reads MDHEN; CDR2 reads SYDVKM. The J segment lost 0 bases and the V segment lost 5 bases, leaving 8 bases of the junction unmatched. This CDR3 region has 18 residues. The CDR3 DNA follows: TGTGCCAGCAGTCCTGCCGGGACAGGGAGCTCTGGGGCCAACGTCCTGACTTTC. Translation: CASSPAGTGSSGANVLTF.

The chain uses TRBV4-1 and TRBJ1-2; TRBD1 agrees at 7 bases. The length of the CDR3 is 19 residues. Germline loops: CDR1 MGHRA, CDR2 YSYEKL. Unmatched junction bases numbered 15, after V lost 1 base and J lost 1 base. CDR3 in amino acids: CASSQGLREGARGNYGYTF. In nucleotides, the CDR3 is TGCGCCAGCAGCCAAGGACTTCGGGAGGGGGCGCGTGGTAACTATGGCTACACCTTC.

The chain combines TRBV27 with TRBJ2-7; possible D gene TRBD1, 6 bases. CDR3 length: 15 residues. Germline-derived CDR1 and CDR2 are MNHEY and SMNVEV (reference sequence). V lost 0 bases and J lost 4, with 13 bases in between. The chain's CDR3 is CASSLSILGAYEQYF. The CDR3 DNA follows: TGTGCCAGCAGTTTATCGATATTGGGGGCATACGAGCAGTACTTC.

Written as DNA, the CDR3 is TGTGCCAGCGAGAGGACAGCTGAAGCTTTCTTT. Protein: CASERTAEAFF. The V call is TRBV28, the J call TRBJ1-1, with TRBD1 as a possible D gene (6 bases). The CDR3 runs 11 residues. The V gene lost 8 bases and the J gene lost 6 bases, with 10 bases spanning the gap. Germline CDR1 MDHEN, CDR2 SYDVKM.

The chain couples TRBV28 to TRBJ2-1; TRBD2 is a possible D gene (6 bases). The CDR3 has 13 amino acids. Per the germline V gene, CDR1 is MDHEN and CDR2 is SYDVKM. Trimming took off 6 bases at V and 10 bases at J, with 16 bases between the two ends. The CDR3 region is CASSPDYLNEQFF. The CDR3 bases are TGTGCCAGCAGCCCGGACTACCTCAACGAGCAGTTCTTC.

This chain links TRBV27 with TRBJ2-7, with a weak D call TRBD1 (5 bases). The V gene's germline CDR1 is MNHEY and CDR2 SMNVEV (reference sequence). The ends were cut back, 6 bases at V and 0 bases at J, with 18 bases in the middle. This CDR3 comprises 16 residues. This CDR3 is CASRRKLDSSSYEQYF. The CDR3 coding sequence is TGTGCCAGCAGGCGGAAACTCGACAGCAGCTCCTACGAGCAGTACTTC.

The V call is TRBV10-1, the J call TRBJ2-3; D unresolved. The CDR3 totals 16 residues. Deletions cut 2 bases from V and 2 bases from J, with 14 bases between. The V gene's germline CDR1 is WNHNN and CDR2 SYGVQD (reference sequence). CDR3 DNA: TGCGCCAGCAGTGAGCTAAGCTTAGCTTCCACAGATACGCAGTATTTT. As protein: CASSELSLASTDTQYF.

The chain employs TRBV5-1 and TRBJ2-7; a possible D gene is TRBD2 (6 bases). This CDR3 region has 14 residues. V lost 3 bases and J lost 7, with 17 bases in between. Looked up from germline, CDR1 is SGHRS and CDR2 is YFSETQ. This CDR3 is CASSSGTPGGEQYF. The CDR3 bases are TGCGCCAGCAGCTCCGGGACTCCTGGCGGGGAGCAGTACTTC.

J is TRBJ2-2 and V is TRBV7-9, with 7 nucleotides matching TRBD2. This CDR3 spans 14 amino acids. Germline CDR1 SEHNR, CDR2 FQNEAQ (reference sequence). J gave up 5 bases and V 6 bases, and 6 bases lay outside the gene matches. CDR3 sequence reads: CASSSAGKTGELFF. Written as DNA, the CDR3 is TGTGCCAGCAGTTCAGCGGGGAAGACCGGGGAGCTGTTTTTT.

CDR3 nucleotide sequence: TGCGCCAGCAGCCCCGGTCAAGCCACCGGGGAGCTGTTTTTT. Translating gives CASSPGQATGELFF. The rearrangement uses TRBV5-1 and TRBJ2-2; D is uncertain. Germline V gene lookup returns CDR1 SGHRS and CDR2 YFSETQ. The CDR3 loop spans 14 amino acids. Trimming removed 4 bases at V and 4 bases at J, with 11 bases between.

The chain employs TRBV18 and TRBJ1-1, with D tentatively TRBD1 (5 bases). Trimming removed 4 bases from V and 9 bases from J, with 12 bases in between. Germline V lookup: CDR1 KGHSH, CDR2 LQKENI. There are 12 residues in the CDR3. CDR3 nucleotides: TGTGCCAGCTCACTCCAGGGAGGTAAAGCTTTCTTT. Amino acids: CASSLQGGKAFF.

V and J are TRBV4-1 and TRBJ2-2, with D tentatively TRBD1 (7 bases). Germline V CDR1 and CDR2: MGHRA, YSYEKL. Trimming removed 4 bases at V and 7 bases at J, with 10 bases between. CDR3 length: 13 amino acids. This chain's CDR3 is CASSPRGVGELFF. Here the CDR3 DNA reads TGCGCCAGCAGCCCCAGGGGGGTCGGGGAGCTGTTTTTT.

The chain is built from TRBV5-6 and TRBJ1-1, with D maybe TRBD1 (6 bases). The CDR3 consists of 15 residues. V gave up 4 bases and J gave up 1 base, with 14 bases separating them. Germline loops: CDR1 SGHDT, CDR2 YYEEEE. The CDR3 DNA follows: TGTGCCAGCAGCCCGGGGGGGGGCTGGAACACTGAAGCTTTCTTT. Translating gives CASSPGGGWNTEAFF.